The 13 T cell receptor beta chains below were found in one sample sequenced in a study of cytomegalovirus exposure and HLA in healthy donors. It was with 60 Vbeta and 13 Jbeta primers that the PCR ran. Method: immunoSEQ multiplex PCR; TCRdb's copy keeps in-frame clones and lacks some. The sample lists roughly 140,000 clones, around three quarters seen once, with 2% to 2.5% in the top ten. What was sequenced was PBMCs. These receptors came from a man aged 40-55 years in good health and CMV-seronegative.

The chain links TRBV27 to TRBJ2-3; 7 bases are shared with TRBD1. Per the germline V gene, CDR1 is MNHEY and CDR2 is SMNVEV (reference sequence). V trimming: 5 bases; J trimming: 0 bases; junction bases outside the gene matches: 8. This CDR3 has 16 amino acids. The DNA for the CDR3 is TGTGCCAGCAGTCCGCTGGGGGACAGAAGCACAGATACGCAGTATTTT. Translated, it gives CASSPLGDRSTDTQYF.

This rearrangement joins TRBV9 to TRBJ2-2; D is perhaps TRBD2 (6 bases). From germline, CDR1 is SGDLS and CDR2 YYNGEE. The CDR3 spans 14 residues. V was cut by 4 bases and J by 4 bases, with 11 bases left in between. The CDR3 DNA reads as TGTGCCAGCAGCCCCCGGGGGAGCACCGGGGAGCTGTTTTTT. It is translated as CASSPRGSTGELFF.

J is TRBJ2-7 and V is TRBV11-3, with 10 bases aligning to TRBD1. Germline CDR1 reads SGHNT; CDR2 reads YENEEA. V dropped 9 bases and J dropped 5; count of bases not matched to a gene: 7. The CDR3 is made up of 13 amino acids. CDR3 region: CASSGTGDDEQYF. In nucleotides, the CDR3 is TGTGCCAGTTCCGGGACAGGGGATGACGAGCAGTACTTC.

This clone was observed a single time. The chain is built from TRBV30 and TRBJ1-2; unclear D gene. There are 11 residues in the CDR3. Looked up from germline, CDR1 is GTSNPN and CDR2 is SVGIG (reference sequence). Trimming shortened V by 2 bases and J by 7 bases, and 8 bases separated the two germline ends. CDR3 DNA: TGTGCCTGGAGTTCGGGTGGTGGCTACACCTTC. The encoded protein is CAWSSGGGYTF.

The rearrangement links TRBV18 to TRBJ2-7; 14 bases match TRBD2. Trimming removed 3 bases from V and 4 bases from J; junction bases left unmatched: 2. Germline loops: CDR1 KGHSH, CDR2 LQKENI. This CDR3 region has 15 residues. In nucleotides, the CDR3 is TGTGCCAGCTCACCCGGGACTAGCGGGGGATACGAGCAGTACTTC. Amino acid sequence: CASSPGTSGGYEQYF.

The chain has TRBV10-3 and TRBJ1-4; the D is unclear. V lost 6 bases, J lost 8 bases, and 13 bases lay in between. The CDR3 is 13 amino acids. Germline loops: CDR1 ENHRY, CDR2 SYGVKD. In DNA, the CDR3 is TGTGCCATCAGACCCCAGTCGGGGGAAAAACTGTTTTTT. Translating it yields CAIRPQSGEKLFF.

The chain couples TRBV27 to TRBJ1-6; TRBD1 agrees at 10 bases. The trim removed 1 base at V and 6 bases at J, leaving 6 bases unmatched. Germline V gene lookup returns CDR1 MNHEY and CDR2 SMNVEV (reference sequence). CDR3 length: 17 amino acids. The chain's CDR3 is CASSLWDRGNGNSPLHF. CDR3 bases: TGTGCCAGCAGTTTATGGGACAGGGGTAATGGTAATTCACCCCTCCACTTT.

This clone was counted once. The chain recombines TRBV6-5 with TRBJ2-7; D might be TRBD1 (5 bases). V shed 4 bases and J shed 3 bases, with 10 bases lying between them. Per the germline V gene, CDR1 is MNHEY and CDR2 is SVGAGI. The CDR3 totals 13 residues. The CDR3 nucleotides are TGTGCCAGCAGTTTCAGGGTGTTCTACGAGCAGTACTTC. It yields the protein CASSFRVFYEQYF.

As to this clone: Its ends do not fully match the called genes, so a read error is possible. V usage is TRBV5-4 and J usage is TRBJ1-2, with 10 bases lining up with TRBD1. The CDR3 has 13 amino acids. Germline CDR1 is SGHNT and CDR2 is YYREEE (reference sequence). CDR3 amino acids: CASRLGQGPGYTF. The CDR3 coding sequence is TGTGCCAGCAGGTTGGGACAGGGGCCTGGCTACACCTTC.

The V gene is TRBV28, the J gene TRBJ2-2; the D gene is possibly TRBD2 (7 bases). This CDR3 spans 16 amino acids. Germline V gene sequence: CDR1 MDHEN, CDR2 SYDVKM. V lost 7 bases to trimming and J lost 5 bases, with 20 bases between them. The CDR3 spells CASIWRGRMGTGELFF. DNA for the CDR3: TGTGCCAGCATCTGGCGGGGGCGCATGGGAACCGGGGAGCTGTTTTTT.

The J gene is TRBJ2-7, the V gene TRBV5-4, with a tentative D call TRBD2 (5 bases). Germline values: CDR1 SGHNT, CDR2 YYREEE (reference sequence). CDR3 length equals 14 residues. V gave up 0 bases and J gave up 5 bases, with 12 bases separating them. The CDR3 nucleotides are TGTGCCAGCAGCTTGGGACTCACGAGGGACGAGCAGTACTTC. Translating it yields CASSLGLTRDEQYF.

The V call is TRBV6-4, the J call TRBJ2-2; 10 bases fit TRBD2. Germline V gene lookup returns CDR1 MRHNA and CDR2 SNTAGT. J gave up 6 bases and V 7 bases, and 5 bases lay outside the gene matches. The CDR3 runs 14 residues. This CDR3 is CASKGTSDSGELFF. Written as DNA, the CDR3 is TGTGCCAGCAAAGGGACTAGCGATTCCGGGGAGCTGTTTTTT.

J is TRBJ1-1 and V is TRBV7-9; a weak D match, TRBD1 (5 bases). The germline V gene encodes CDR1 SEHNR and CDR2 FQNEAQ (reference sequence). This CDR3 has 13 residues. V was pared by 2 bases and J by 4 bases, with 8 bases between. The CDR3 nucleotides are TGTGCCAGCAGCTTACCGGGGGGCACTGAAGCTTTCTTT. Protein product: CASSLPGGTEAFF.